This TCR beta chain was found in a study of T-cell reconstitution after alpha-beta-depleted transplantation in children. Study-wide results and limits: T-cell numbers and diversity, one year after transplant, stemmed largely from T cells that were newly produced. About two months after transplant, alpha-beta T cells reportedly came from several hundred expanded graft clones. Surviving recipient T cells and thymic progenitors underlay high day-60 TCRbeta diversity in some patients.

Molecular barcoding with unique molecular identifiers was used for the TCRbeta library. From the PCR reads, TCRdb called clonotypes with MiXCR, one entry per CDR3 protein. Found here are 400,000 to 550,000 distinct CDR3 sequences, roughly a tenth of them singletons; the top ten hold 2% to 2.5%. The CDR3 consists of 19 residues. Per germline, CDR1 MNHEY and CDR2 SVGAGI. A remark on this clonotype: Its matching antigen is unknown. A read error may produce the germline difference seen at one junction end.

Sequenced here: PBMCs, sampled before TCRalphabeta/CD19-depleted stem cell transplant. The receptor's source is a child aged 2-15 years with inherited bone marrow failure, due to receive a stem cell transplant. V is TRBV6-5 and J is TRBJ2-1; D might be TRBD2 (6 bases). The CDR3 nucleotides are TGTGCCAGCGTTGGAGACTGTGGGAGGCCCACTAGCTCCTACAATGACCAGTTCTTC. It codes for CASVGDCGRPTSSYNDQFF.